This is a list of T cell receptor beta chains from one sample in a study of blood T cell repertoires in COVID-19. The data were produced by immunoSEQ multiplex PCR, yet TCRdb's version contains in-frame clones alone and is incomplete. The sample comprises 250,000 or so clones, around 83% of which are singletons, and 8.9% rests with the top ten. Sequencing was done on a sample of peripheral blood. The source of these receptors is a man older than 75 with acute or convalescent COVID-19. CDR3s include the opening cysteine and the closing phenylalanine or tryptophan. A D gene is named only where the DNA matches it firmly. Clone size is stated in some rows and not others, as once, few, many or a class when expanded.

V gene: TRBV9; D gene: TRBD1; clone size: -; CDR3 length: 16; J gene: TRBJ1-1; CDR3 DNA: TGTGCCAGCAGCGTAGAACCAGGGGGCTTCGACACTGAAGCTTTCTTT; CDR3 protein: CASSVEPGGFDTEAFF
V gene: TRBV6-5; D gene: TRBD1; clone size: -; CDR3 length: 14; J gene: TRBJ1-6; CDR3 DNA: TGTGCCAGCAAAGCCGACAGGGTAAATTCACCCCTCCACTTT; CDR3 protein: CASKADRVNSPLHF
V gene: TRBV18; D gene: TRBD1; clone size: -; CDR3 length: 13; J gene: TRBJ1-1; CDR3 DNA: TGTGCCAGCATTGGGACAGCGAACACTGAAGCTTTCTTT; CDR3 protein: CASIGTANTEAFF
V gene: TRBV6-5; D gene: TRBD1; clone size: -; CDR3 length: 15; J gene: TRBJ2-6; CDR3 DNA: TGTGCCAGCAGGTCCACAGGGGCTGGGGCCAACGTCCTGACTTTC; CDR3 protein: CASRSTGAGANVLTF
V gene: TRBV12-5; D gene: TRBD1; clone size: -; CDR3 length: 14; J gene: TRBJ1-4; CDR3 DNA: TGTGCTAGTGGTTTGGGACAGGGGGCGCAAAAACTGTTTTTT; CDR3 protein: CASGLGQGAQKLFF
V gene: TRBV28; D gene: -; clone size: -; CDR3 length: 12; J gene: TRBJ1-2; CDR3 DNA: TGTGCCAGCAGCCTAGTGAAAAGCGGCTACACCTTC; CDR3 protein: CASSLVKSGYTF
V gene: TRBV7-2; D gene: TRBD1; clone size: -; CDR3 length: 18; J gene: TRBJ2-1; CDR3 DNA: TGTGCCAGCAGCTTAATGGGGTCCGGGACAGGGAGGGACAATGAGCAGTTCTTC; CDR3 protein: CASSLMGSGTGRDNEQFF
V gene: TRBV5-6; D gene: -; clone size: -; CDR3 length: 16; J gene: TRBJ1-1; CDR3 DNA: TGTGCCAGCAGCTTATACACGTCACGCATGAACACTGAAGCTTTCTTT; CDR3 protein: CASSLYTSRMNTEAFF
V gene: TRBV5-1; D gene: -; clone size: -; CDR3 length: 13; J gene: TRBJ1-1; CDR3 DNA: TGCGCCAGCAGTTATAAAGAGGTCACTGAAGCTTTCTTT; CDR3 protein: CASSYKEVTEAFF
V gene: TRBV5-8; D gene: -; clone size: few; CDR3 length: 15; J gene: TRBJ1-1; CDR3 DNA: TGTGCCAGCAGCTTGCAGGGACTCTTGAACACTGAAGCTTTCTTT; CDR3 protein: CASSLQGLLNTEAFF
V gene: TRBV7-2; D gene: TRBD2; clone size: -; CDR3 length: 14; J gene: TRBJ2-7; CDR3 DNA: TGTGCCAGCAGCCTTCGGACTAGCGGGGCCGAGCAGTACTTC; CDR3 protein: CASSLRTSGAEQYF